A selection of T cell receptor beta chains follows, all from one sample in a study of blood T cell repertoires in COVID-19. Sequencing was performed with immunoSEQ multiplex PCR; in TCRdb, only in-frame clones are kept and a portion is missing. Of around 95,000 clones detected, more than 70% appear once; the ten largest clones hold 10% to 15%. The sequenced sample was peripheral blood. Receptors originate from a human donor in a cohort sampled during active COVID-19. CDR3s include the opening cysteine and the closing phenylalanine or tryptophan. Each record gives: clone size, D gene, J gene, V gene, CDR3 protein, CDR3 DNA. The D gene is left open where the match is weak. Size values are once, few and many counts, or a class for expanded clones, and some rows have none.

clone_size: NA; d_call: NA; j_call: TRBJ1-5; v_call: TRBV6-5; cdr3_aa: CASRPSGLVNQPQHF; cdr3_nt: TGTGCCAGCAGACCTTCGGGTCTCGTCAATCAGCCCCAGCATTTT
clone_size: few; d_call: NA; j_call: TRBJ2-3; v_call: TRBV6-1; cdr3_aa: CASSDTGSRTDTQYF; cdr3_nt: TGTGCCAGCAGTGATACAGGGTCTCGAACAGATACGCAGTATTTT
clone_size: NA; d_call: TRBD1; j_call: TRBJ2-3; v_call: TRBV19; cdr3_aa: CATTGGARTDTQYF; cdr3_nt: TGTGCCACCACAGGGGGCGCGAGGACAGATACGCAGTATTTT
clone_size: few; d_call: NA; j_call: TRBJ2-1; v_call: TRBV4-3; cdr3_aa: CASSQDGGNSYNEQFF; cdr3_nt: TGCGCCAGCAGCCAAGATGGGGGGAACTCCTACAATGAGCAGTTCTTC
clone_size: NA; d_call: NA; j_call: TRBJ1-2; v_call: TRBV7-2; cdr3_aa: CASSRTGSYGYTF; cdr3_nt: TGTGCCAGCAGTCGAACAGGTAGCTATGGCTACACCTTC
clone_size: NA; d_call: NA; j_call: TRBJ2-7; v_call: TRBV11-2; cdr3_aa: CASSSSGVGEQYF; cdr3_nt: TGTGCCAGCAGCTCCTCCGGGGTAGGGGAGCAGTACTTC
clone_size: NA; d_call: TRBD2; j_call: TRBJ2-5; v_call: TRBV3-1/TRBV3-2; cdr3_aa: CASSQEAGGYWETQYF; cdr3_nt: TGTGCCAGCAGCCAAGAGGCGGGGGGGTATTGGGAGACCCAGTACTTC
clone_size: NA; d_call: NA; j_call: TRBJ1-4; v_call: TRBV7-9; cdr3_aa: CASSLLGQNEKLFF; cdr3_nt: TGTGCCAGCAGCTTACTGGGGCAGAATGAAAAACTGTTTTTT
clone_size: NA; d_call: NA; j_call: TRBJ1-6; v_call: TRBV30; cdr3_aa: CAWKGIQLNNSPLHF; cdr3_nt: TGTGCCTGGAAGGGGATCCAATTGAATAATTCACCCCTCCACTTT
clone_size: NA; d_call: NA; j_call: TRBJ2-7; v_call: TRBV6-5; cdr3_aa: CASSYSGLHSYEQYF; cdr3_nt: TGTGCCAGCAGTTACTCGGGACTTCACTCCTACGAGCAGTACTTC
clone_size: NA; d_call: NA; j_call: TRBJ1-1; v_call: TRBV2; cdr3_aa: CASTGRTEAFF; cdr3_nt: TGTGCAAGCACAGGGAGGACTGAAGCTTTCTTT
clone_size: NA; d_call: TRBD1; j_call: TRBJ1-2; v_call: TRBV7-2; cdr3_aa: CASSLGQGANRHGYTF; cdr3_nt: TGTGCCAGCAGCCTAGGACAGGGGGCGAATAGACATGGCTACACCTTC
clone_size: once; d_call: NA; j_call: TRBJ2-4; v_call: TRBV7-2; cdr3_aa: CASSLDQGTSDLAKNIQYF; cdr3_nt: TGTGCCAGCAGCTTAGACCAGGGTACGAGTGATCTAGCCAAAAACATTCAGTACTTC
clone_size: NA; d_call: NA; j_call: TRBJ1-5; v_call: TRBV23-1; cdr3_aa: CASSQSAGEGNQPQHF; cdr3_nt: TGCGCCAGCAGTCAATCGGCGGGTGAGGGCAATCAGCCCCAGCATTTT
clone_size: NA; d_call: TRBD2; j_call: TRBJ2-7; v_call: TRBV4-2; cdr3_aa: CASSQDLTSGIYEQYF; cdr3_nt: TGTGCCAGCAGCCAAGATCTAACTAGCGGGATTTACGAGCAGTACTTC
clone_size: NA; d_call: NA; j_call: TRBJ1-1; v_call: TRBV14; cdr3_aa: CASSPRGGRRGMNTEAFF; cdr3_nt: TGTGCCAGCAGCCCCCGGGGAGGGCGGCGGGGAATGAACACTGAAGCTTTCTTT
clone_size: NA; d_call: TRBD1; j_call: TRBJ2-3; v_call: TRBV2; cdr3_aa: CASRVNRGSSTDTQYF; cdr3_nt: TGTGCCAGCAGGGTGAACAGGGGGTCTAGCACAGATACGCAGTATTTT
clone_size: once; d_call: TRBD2; j_call: TRBJ2-7; v_call: TRBV30; cdr3_aa: CAWSAGGSSYEQYF; cdr3_nt: TGTGCCTGGAGTGCGGGAGGCTCGTCCTACGAGCAGTACTTC
clone_size: NA; d_call: TRBD2; j_call: TRBJ2-3; v_call: TRBV25-1; cdr3_aa: CASSGDTSGGTDTQYF; cdr3_nt: TGTGCCAGCAGTGGAGACACTAGCGGGGGCACAGATACGCAGTATTTT
clone_size: NA; d_call: TRBD1; j_call: TRBJ2-7; v_call: TRBV18; cdr3_aa: CASSPGEGAPYEQYF; cdr3_nt: TGTGCCAGCTCACCAGGAGAGGGGGCCCCCTACGAGCAGTACTTC
clone_size: NA; d_call: NA; j_call: TRBJ1-5; v_call: TRBV5-8; cdr3_aa: CASSLLTVNQPQHF; cdr3_nt: TGTGCCAGCAGCTTGTTGACAGTCAATCAGCCCCAGCATTTT
clone_size: NA; d_call: NA; j_call: TRBJ1-4; v_call: TRBV2; cdr3_aa: CASSVDGTLTGLFF; cdr3_nt: TGTGCCAGCAGTGTGGACGGAACACTTACGGGGTTGTTTTTT
clone_size: NA; d_call: NA; j_call: TRBJ2-3; v_call: TRBV4-3; cdr3_aa: CASSQGRGSWDTQYF; cdr3_nt: TGCGCCAGCAGCCAAGGGCGGGGCTCCTGGGATACGCAGTATTTT
clone_size: NA; d_call: NA; j_call: TRBJ2-7; v_call: TRBV7-8; cdr3_aa: CASSLYPPKAGGIRDEQYF; cdr3_nt: TGTGCCAGCAGCTTATACCCCCCCAAAGCAGGCGGGATCAGGGACGAGCAGTACTTC
clone_size: NA; d_call: TRBD1; j_call: TRBJ2-7; v_call: TRBV19; cdr3_aa: CASGQGVSYEQYF; cdr3_nt: TGTGCCTCGGGACAGGGCGTCTCCTACGAGCAGTACTTC
clone_size: once; d_call: TRBD2; j_call: TRBJ2-1; v_call: TRBV7-9; cdr3_aa: CASSQTSGEQFF; cdr3_nt: TGTGCCAGCAGCCAAACTAGCGGTGAGCAGTTCTTC
clone_size: NA; d_call: NA; j_call: TRBJ2-1; v_call: TRBV7-2; cdr3_aa: CASSPLEFSYNEQFF; cdr3_nt: TGTGCCAGCAGCCCACTTGAGTTCTCCTACAATGAGCAGTTCTTC
clone_size: NA; d_call: NA; j_call: TRBJ1-2; v_call: TRBV4-1; cdr3_aa: CASSQIGLGRTRGGYTF; cdr3_nt: TGCGCCAGCAGCCAAATTGGACTAGGGAGGACTAGAGGTGGCTACACCTTC
clone_size: NA; d_call: TRBD1; j_call: TRBJ1-3; v_call: TRBV5-1; cdr3_aa: CASSLGQGDAGNTIYF; cdr3_nt: TGCGCCAGCAGCCTGGGACAGGGGGATGCTGGAAACACCATATATTTT
clone_size: NA; d_call: TRBD1; j_call: TRBJ1-1; v_call: TRBV18; cdr3_aa: CASSPQGASTEAFF; cdr3_nt: TGTGCCAGCTCACCCCAGGGGGCGAGCACTGAAGCTTTCTTT
clone_size: NA; d_call: NA; j_call: TRBJ1-1; v_call: TRBV7-6; cdr3_aa: CASSLVGGGTEAFF; cdr3_nt: TGTGCCAGCAGCTTAGTAGGCGGGGGCACTGAAGCTTTCTTT
clone_size: few; d_call: TRBD2; j_call: TRBJ2-7; v_call: TRBV7-2; cdr3_aa: CASSLYYTSGKTYEQYF; cdr3_nt: TGTGCCAGCAGCTTATATTACACTAGCGGGAAAACCTACGAGCAGTACTTC
clone_size: NA; d_call: TRBD1; j_call: TRBJ2-1; v_call: TRBV5-1; cdr3_aa: CASSLDRGYNEQFF; cdr3_nt: TGCGCCAGCAGCTTAGACAGGGGCTACAATGAGCAGTTCTTC
clone_size: NA; d_call: TRBD2; j_call: TRBJ2-1; v_call: TRBV4-1; cdr3_aa: CASSRPGLAAYNEQFF; cdr3_nt: TGCGCCAGCAGCCGGCCGGGACTAGCGGCCTACAATGAGCAGTTCTTC
clone_size: NA; d_call: TRBD2; j_call: TRBJ2-7; v_call: TRBV7-2; cdr3_aa: CASSSQTSGGIYEQYF; cdr3_nt: TGTGCCAGCAGCTCCCAGACTAGCGGGGGGATCTACGAGCAGTACTTC
clone_size: once; d_call: TRBD1; j_call: TRBJ2-5; v_call: TRBV19; cdr3_aa: CASGQGSGVLQYF; cdr3_nt: TGTGCCAGCGGACAGGGGTCTGGTGTGCTCCAGTACTTC
clone_size: NA; d_call: NA; j_call: TRBJ2-7; v_call: TRBV6-5; cdr3_aa: CASSYSIAASYEQYF; cdr3_nt: TGTGCCAGCAGTTACTCGATAGCCGCGAGCTACGAGCAGTACTTC
clone_size: NA; d_call: NA; j_call: TRBJ2-3; v_call: TRBV5-4; cdr3_aa: CASGIAADTQYF; cdr3_nt: TGTGCCAGCGGGATAGCGGCAGATACGCAGTATTTT
clone_size: NA; d_call: NA; j_call: TRBJ1-2; v_call: TRBV4-3; cdr3_aa: CASSQGVSDKNYGYTF; cdr3_nt: TGCGCCAGCAGCCAAGGTGTTTCGGACAAGAACTATGGCTACACCTTC
clone_size: NA; d_call: NA; j_call: TRBJ1-1; v_call: TRBV5-6; cdr3_aa: CASSPVRGFTGDTEAFF; cdr3_nt: TGTGCCAGCAGCCCCGTTAGGGGGTTCACCGGTGACACTGAAGCTTTCTTT
clone_size: NA; d_call: NA; j_call: TRBJ1-6; v_call: TRBV12-1; cdr3_aa: CASSQDGLHNSPLHF; cdr3_nt: TGTGCCAGCAGCCAAGACGGACTACATAATTCACCCCTCCACTTT
clone_size: NA; d_call: TRBD1; j_call: TRBJ2-5; v_call: TRBV19; cdr3_aa: CASSSRTGTETQYF; cdr3_nt: TGTGCCAGTAGTTCCCGGACAGGGACGGAGACCCAGTACTTC
clone_size: few; d_call: NA; j_call: TRBJ1-6; v_call: TRBV6-5; cdr3_aa: CASRRTAYSPLHF; cdr3_nt: TGTGCCAGCAGGAGGACAGCTTATTCACCCCTCCACTTT
clone_size: NA; d_call: NA; j_call: TRBJ1-4; v_call: TRBV2; cdr3_aa: CASGVGAKLFF; cdr3_nt: TGTGCCAGCGGCGTGGGGGCAAAACTGTTTTTT
clone_size: NA; d_call: NA; j_call: TRBJ2-7; v_call: TRBV5-1; cdr3_aa: CASSLIPGVYEQYF; cdr3_nt: TGCGCCAGCAGCTTGATTCCGGGGGTGTACGAGCAGTACTTC
clone_size: NA; d_call: TRBD1; j_call: TRBJ1-1; v_call: TRBV5-1; cdr3_aa: CASSPDRDYTEAFF; cdr3_nt: TGCGCCAGCAGCCCCGACAGGGACTACACTGAAGCTTTCTTT
clone_size: NA; d_call: NA; j_call: TRBJ1-1; v_call: TRBV12-3/TRBV12-4; cdr3_aa: CASSLKGFTEAFF; cdr3_nt: TGTGCCAGCAGTTTAAAGGGGTTCACTGAAGCTTTCTTT
clone_size: NA; d_call: TRBD1; j_call: TRBJ2-7; v_call: TRBV5-4; cdr3_aa: CASSLNLGQAYEQYF; cdr3_nt: TGTGCCAGCAGCTTAAACTTAGGACAGGCCTACGAGCAGTACTTC
clone_size: NA; d_call: TRBD1; j_call: TRBJ1-5; v_call: TRBV2; cdr3_aa: CASNRQGRTQPQHF; cdr3_nt: TGTGCCAGCAACCGACAGGGGCGGACTCAGCCCCAGCATTTT
clone_size: NA; d_call: NA; j_call: TRBJ2-7; v_call: TRBV7-9; cdr3_aa: CASSLVKGISYEQYF; cdr3_nt: TGTGCCAGCAGCTTAGTGAAGGGGATTTCCTACGAGCAGTACTTC
clone_size: once; d_call: TRBD2; j_call: TRBJ2-2; v_call: TRBV19; cdr3_aa: CASSMKAGGHLSTGELFF; cdr3_nt: TGTGCCAGTAGTATGAAAGCGGGGGGGCATTTAAGCACCGGGGAGCTGTTTTTT
clone_size: few; d_call: TRBD2; j_call: TRBJ2-3; v_call: TRBV9; cdr3_aa: CASSPRGHFSGGASDTQYF; cdr3_nt: TGTGCCAGCAGCCCCCGCGGGCACTTTAGCGGGGGGGCTTCAGATACGCAGTATTTT